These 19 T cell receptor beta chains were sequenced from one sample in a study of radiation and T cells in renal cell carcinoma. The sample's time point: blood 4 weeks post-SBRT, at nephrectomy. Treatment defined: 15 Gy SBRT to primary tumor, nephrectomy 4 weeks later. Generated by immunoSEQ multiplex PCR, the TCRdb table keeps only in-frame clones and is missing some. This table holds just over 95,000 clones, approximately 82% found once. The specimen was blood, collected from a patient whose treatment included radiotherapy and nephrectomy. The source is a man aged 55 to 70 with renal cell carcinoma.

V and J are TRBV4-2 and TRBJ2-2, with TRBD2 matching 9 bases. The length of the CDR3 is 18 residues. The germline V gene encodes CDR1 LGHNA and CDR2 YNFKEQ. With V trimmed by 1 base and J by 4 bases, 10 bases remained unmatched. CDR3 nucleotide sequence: TGTGCCAGCAGCCAAGGAAGATTAGCGGGAGTGGGCACCGGGGAGCTGTTTTTT. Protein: CASSQGRLAGVGTGELFF.

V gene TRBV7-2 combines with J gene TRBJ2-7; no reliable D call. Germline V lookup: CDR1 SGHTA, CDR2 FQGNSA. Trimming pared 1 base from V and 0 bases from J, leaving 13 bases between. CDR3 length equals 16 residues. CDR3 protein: CASSLGELRSSYEQYF. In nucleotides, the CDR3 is TGTGCCAGCAGCTTAGGCGAGCTCAGGAGCTCCTACGAGCAGTACTTC.

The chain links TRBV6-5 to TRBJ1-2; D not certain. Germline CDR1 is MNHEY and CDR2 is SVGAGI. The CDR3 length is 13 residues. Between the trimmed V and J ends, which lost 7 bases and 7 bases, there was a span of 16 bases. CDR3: CASIDGHGVGYTF. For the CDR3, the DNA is TGTGCCAGCATAGACGGGCATGGAGTTGGCTACACCTTC.

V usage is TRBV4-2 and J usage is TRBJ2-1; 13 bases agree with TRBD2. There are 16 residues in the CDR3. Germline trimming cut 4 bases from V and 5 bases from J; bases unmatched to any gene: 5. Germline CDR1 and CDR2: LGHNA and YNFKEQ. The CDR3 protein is CASSLGGTSGNNEQFF. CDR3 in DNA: TGTGCCAGCAGCCTAGGAGGGACTAGCGGGAACAATGAGCAGTTCTTC.

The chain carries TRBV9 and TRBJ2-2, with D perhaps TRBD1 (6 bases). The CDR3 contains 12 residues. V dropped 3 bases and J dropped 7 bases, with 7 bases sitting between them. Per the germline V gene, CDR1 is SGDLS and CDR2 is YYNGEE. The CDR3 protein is CASSAGVGELFF. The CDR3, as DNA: TGTGCCAGCAGCGCAGGGGTCGGGGAGCTGTTTTTT.

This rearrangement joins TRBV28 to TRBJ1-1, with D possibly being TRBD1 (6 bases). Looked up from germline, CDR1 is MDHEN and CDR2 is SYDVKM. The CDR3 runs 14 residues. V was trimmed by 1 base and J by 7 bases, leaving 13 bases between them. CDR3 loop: CASSLSGQLLEAFF. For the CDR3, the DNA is TGTGCCAGCAGTTTATCCGGACAGCTCCTTGAAGCTTTCTTT.

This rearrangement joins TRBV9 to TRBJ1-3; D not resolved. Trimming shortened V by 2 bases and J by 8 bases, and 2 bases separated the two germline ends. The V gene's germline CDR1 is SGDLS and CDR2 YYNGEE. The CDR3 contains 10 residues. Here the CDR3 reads CASSVDTIYF. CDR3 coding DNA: TGTGCCAGCAGCGTTGACACCATATATTTT. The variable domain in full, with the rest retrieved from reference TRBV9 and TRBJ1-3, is DSGVTQTPKHLITATGQRVTLRCSPRSGDLSVYWYQQSLDQGLQFLIQYYNGEERAKGNILERFSAQQFPDLHSELNLSSLELGDSALYFCASSVDTIYFGEGSWLTVV.

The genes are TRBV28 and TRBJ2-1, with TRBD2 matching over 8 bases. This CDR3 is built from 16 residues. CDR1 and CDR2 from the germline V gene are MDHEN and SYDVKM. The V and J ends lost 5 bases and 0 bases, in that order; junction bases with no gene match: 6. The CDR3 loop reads CASSAPGTSSYNEQFF. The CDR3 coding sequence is TGTGCCAGCAGTGCCCCTGGGACTAGCTCCTACAATGAGCAGTTCTTC.

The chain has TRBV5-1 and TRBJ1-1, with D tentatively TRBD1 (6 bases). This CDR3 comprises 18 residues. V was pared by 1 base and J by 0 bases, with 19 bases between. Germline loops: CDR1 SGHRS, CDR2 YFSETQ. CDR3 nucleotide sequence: TGCGCCAGCAGCTTGTCCAGGGGAAACCACTCCATGAACACTGAAGCTTTCTTT. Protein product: CASSLSRGNHSMNTEAFF.

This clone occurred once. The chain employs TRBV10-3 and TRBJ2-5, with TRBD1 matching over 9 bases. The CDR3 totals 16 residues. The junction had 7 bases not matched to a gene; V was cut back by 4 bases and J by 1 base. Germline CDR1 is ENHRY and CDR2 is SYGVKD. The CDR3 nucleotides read TGTGCCATCAGTGGAGAGGGGGACAGGGCCCAAGAGACCCAGTACTTC. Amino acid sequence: CAISGEGDRAQETQYF.

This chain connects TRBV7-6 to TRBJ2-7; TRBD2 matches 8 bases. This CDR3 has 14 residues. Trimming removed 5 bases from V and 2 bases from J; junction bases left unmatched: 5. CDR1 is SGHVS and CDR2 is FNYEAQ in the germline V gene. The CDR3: CASSLQRETYEQYF. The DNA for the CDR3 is TGTGCCAGCAGCCTACAGCGGGAGACCTACGAGCAGTACTTC.

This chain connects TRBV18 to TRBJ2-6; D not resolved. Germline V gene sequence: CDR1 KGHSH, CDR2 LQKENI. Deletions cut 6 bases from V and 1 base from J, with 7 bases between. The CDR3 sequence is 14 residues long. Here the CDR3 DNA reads TGTGCCAGCTCGAAACAATCTGGGGCCAACGTCCTGACTTTC. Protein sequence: CASSKQSGANVLTF.

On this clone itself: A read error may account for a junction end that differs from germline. DNA of the CDR3: TGTGCCAGTAGCACTGGGACTAGCGGGAGCATAGATACGCAGTATTTT. This translates into CASSTGTSGSIDTQYF. V usage is TRBV19 and J usage is TRBJ2-3; TRBD2 aligns across 14 bases. Germline CDR1 and CDR2: LNHDA and SQIVND (reference sequence). The CDR3 is 16 residues long. The whole variable domain, remainder taken from reference TRBV19 and TRBJ2-3, is DGGITQSPKYLFRKEGQNVTLSCEQNLNHDAMYWYRQDPGQGLRLIYYSQIVNDFQKGDIAEGYSVSREKKESFPLTVTSAQKNPTAFYLCASSTGTSGSIDTQYFGPGTRLTVL.

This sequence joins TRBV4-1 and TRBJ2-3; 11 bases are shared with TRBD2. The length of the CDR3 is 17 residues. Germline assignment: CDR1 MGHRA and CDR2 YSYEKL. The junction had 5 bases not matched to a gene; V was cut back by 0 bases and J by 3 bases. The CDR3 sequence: CASSQDFLAGGTDTQYF. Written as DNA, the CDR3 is TGCGCCAGCAGCCAAGATTTCCTAGCGGGAGGTACAGATACGCAGTATTTT.

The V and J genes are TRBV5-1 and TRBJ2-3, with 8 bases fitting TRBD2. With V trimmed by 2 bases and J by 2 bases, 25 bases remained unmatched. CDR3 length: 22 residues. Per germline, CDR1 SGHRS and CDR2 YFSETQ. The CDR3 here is CASSLARFSQGRLAGFTDTQYF. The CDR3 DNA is TGCGCCAGCAGCTTAGCCAGGTTTAGCCAGGGGAGGCTAGCGGGCTTCACAGATACGCAGTATTTT.

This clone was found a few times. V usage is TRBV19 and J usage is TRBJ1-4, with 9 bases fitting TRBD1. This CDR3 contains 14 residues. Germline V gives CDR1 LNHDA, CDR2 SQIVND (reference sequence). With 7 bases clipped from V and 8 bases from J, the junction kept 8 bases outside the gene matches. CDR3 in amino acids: CASNDRGRGEKLFF. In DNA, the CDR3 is TGTGCCAGTAATGACAGGGGGAGAGGAGAAAAACTGTTTTTT.

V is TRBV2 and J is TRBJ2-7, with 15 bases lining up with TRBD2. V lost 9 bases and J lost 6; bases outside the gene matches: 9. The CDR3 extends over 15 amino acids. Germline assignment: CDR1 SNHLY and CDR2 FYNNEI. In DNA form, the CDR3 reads TGTGCCAGTTCCGGGACTAGCGGGAGGCAGGGCGAGCAGTACTTC. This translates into CASSGTSGRQGEQYF.

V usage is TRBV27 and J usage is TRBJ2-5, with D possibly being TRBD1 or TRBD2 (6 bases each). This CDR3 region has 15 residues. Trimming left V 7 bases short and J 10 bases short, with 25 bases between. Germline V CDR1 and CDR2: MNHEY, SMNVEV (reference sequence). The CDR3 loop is CASTPTGGVSEGQYF. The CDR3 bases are TGTGCCAGCACTCCGACAGGCGGGGTTAGTGAGGGCCAGTACTTC.

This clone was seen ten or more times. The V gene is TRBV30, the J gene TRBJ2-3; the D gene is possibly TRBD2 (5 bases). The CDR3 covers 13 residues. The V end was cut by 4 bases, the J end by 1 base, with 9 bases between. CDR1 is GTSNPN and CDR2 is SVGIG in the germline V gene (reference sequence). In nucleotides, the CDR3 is TGTGCCTGGAACAGAGGGCGCACAGATACGCAGTATTTT. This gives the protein CAWNRGRTDTQYF.